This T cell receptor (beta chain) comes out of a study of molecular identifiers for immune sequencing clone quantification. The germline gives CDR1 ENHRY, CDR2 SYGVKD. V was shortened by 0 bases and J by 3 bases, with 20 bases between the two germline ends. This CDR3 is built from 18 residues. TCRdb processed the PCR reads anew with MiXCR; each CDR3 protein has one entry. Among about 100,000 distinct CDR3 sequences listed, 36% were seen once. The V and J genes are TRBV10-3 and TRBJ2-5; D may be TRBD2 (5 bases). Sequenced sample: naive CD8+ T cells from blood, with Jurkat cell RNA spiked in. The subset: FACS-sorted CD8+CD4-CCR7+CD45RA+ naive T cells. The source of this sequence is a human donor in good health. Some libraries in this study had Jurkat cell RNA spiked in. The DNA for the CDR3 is TGTGCCATCAGTGAGTCCTTGGACGGAGAGGGTTTGGAAGAGACCCAGTACTTC. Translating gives CAISESLDGEGLEETQYF.